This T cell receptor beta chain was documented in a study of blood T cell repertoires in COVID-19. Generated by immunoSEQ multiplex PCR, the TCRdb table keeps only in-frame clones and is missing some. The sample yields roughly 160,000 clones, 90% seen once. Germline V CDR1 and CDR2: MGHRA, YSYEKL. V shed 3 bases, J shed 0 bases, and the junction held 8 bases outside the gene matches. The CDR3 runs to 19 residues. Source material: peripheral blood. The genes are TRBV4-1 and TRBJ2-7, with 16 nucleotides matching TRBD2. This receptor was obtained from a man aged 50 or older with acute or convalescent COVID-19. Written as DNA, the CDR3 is TGCGCCAGCAGCCATCCGGGACTAGCGGGAGGGCCGAGCTCCTACGAGCAGTACTTC. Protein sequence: CASSHPGLAGGPSSYEQYF.